Below, 19 T cell receptor beta chains from the same sample are listed, as sequenced in a study of T cell changes during pregnancy in multiple sclerosis. Sequencing used immunoSEQ multiplex PCR; TCRdb keeps in-frame clones, though not all of them. Of approximately 80,000 clones in the sample, less than 95% were seen once. The starting material was peripheral blood, obtained in the third trimester of pregnancy. The receptors stem from a female donor with multiple sclerosis, enrolled in a pregnancy study.

V and J are TRBV5-5 and TRBJ2-7, with TRBD1 matching 7 bases. The germline CDR1 and CDR2 sequences are SGHKS and YYEKEE (reference sequence). There are 18 residues in the CDR3. V shed 4 bases, J shed 0 bases, and the junction held 16 bases outside the gene matches. This CDR3 is CASSVTPQRTGFSYEQYF. The CDR3 DNA follows: TGTGCCAGCAGCGTCACCCCTCAAAGGACAGGATTCTCCTACGAGCAGTACTTC.

The CDR3 DNA reads as TGTGCCAGCAGTCTCTACGGACAGGCCTTCTACGAGCAGTACTTC. This gives the protein CASSLYGQAFYEQYF. The chain is built from TRBV5-8 and TRBJ2-7; 7 nucleotides match TRBD1. CDR3 length: 15 amino acids. Germline CDR1 reads SGHTS; CDR2 reads YDEGEE. Losses at the gene ends were 5 bases for V and 3 bases for J; bases not matched to a gene: 11.

V and J are TRBV29-1 and TRBJ1-2; 9 nucleotides line up with TRBD1. The germline CDR1 and CDR2 sequences are SQVTM and ANQGSEA. CDR3 size: 13 residues. The J segment lost 7 bases and the V segment lost 0 bases, leaving 3 bases of the junction unmatched. CDR3 sequence: CSVEEQGARGYTF. Here the CDR3 DNA reads TGCAGCGTTGAAGAACAGGGGGCTCGTGGCTACACCTTC.

The chain couples TRBV15 to TRBJ2-1, with TRBD2 matching over 11 bases. V lost 5 bases to trimming and J lost 8 bases; unmatched junction nucleotides: 8. Germline V gene sequence: CDR1 LNHNV, CDR2 YYDKDF (reference sequence). This CDR3 has 15 residues. The CDR3 protein is CATSEGSGGAYEQFF. The CDR3 bases are TGTGCCACCAGCGAAGGTAGCGGGGGGGCCTATGAGCAGTTCTTC.

The V call is TRBV7-9, the J call TRBJ2-5; 13 bases are shared with TRBD2. CDR1 is SEHNR and CDR2 is FQNEAQ in the germline V gene (reference sequence). The V gene end was trimmed by 5 bases and the J gene end by 5 bases; junction bases not matched to a gene: 8. This CDR3 is 16 amino acids long. This CDR3 is CASSPGTSGTGETQYF. CDR3 nucleotides: TGTGCCAGCAGCCCCGGGACTAGCGGGACCGGGGAGACCCAGTACTTC. The whole variable domain, filled in from reference TRBV7-9 and TRBJ2-5, reads DTGVSQNPRHKITKRGQNVTFRCDPISEHNRLYWYRQTLGQGPEFLTYFQNEAQLEKSRLLSDRFSAERPKGSFSTLEIQRTEQGDSAMYLCASSPGTSGTGETQYFGPGTRLLVL.

The chain joins TRBV5-1 to TRBJ1-2; possibly TRBD1 for D (6 bases). This CDR3 comprises 15 residues. With 4 bases removed from V and 0 bases from J, the gap between germline ends came to 13 bases. CDR1 is SGHRS, CDR2 YFSETQ, per germline. The CDR3 region has the DNA TGCGCCAGCAGCCCCGGGGGGCTCTCTAACTATGGCTACACCTTC. This codes for CASSPGGLSNYGYTF.

V gene TRBV6-5 combines with J gene TRBJ1-4, with a tentative D call TRBD1 (6 bases). CDR1 is MNHEY and CDR2 is SVGAGI in the germline V gene. V dropped 5 bases and J dropped 5 bases, with 15 bases sitting between them. The CDR3 loop spans 15 amino acids. The CDR3 coding sequence is TGTGCCAGCAGTACGGGCGGGGGCACAAATGAAAAACTGTTTTTT. Protein product: CASSTGGGTNEKLFF.

V and J are TRBV25-1 and TRBJ1-6, with D unresolved. The CDR3 is 15 residues long. Germline CDR1 reads MGHDK; CDR2 reads SYGVNS. The V end lost 6 bases, the J end lost 2 bases, and 11 bases lay between the germline ends. CDR3 protein: CASRGGWTYNSPLHF. CDR3 bases: TGTGCCAGCAGGGGCGGGTGGACCTATAATTCACCCCTCCACTTT.

The genes are TRBV7-6 and TRBJ1-1; 8 bases fit TRBD1. The J segment lost 4 bases and the V segment lost 3 bases, leaving 7 bases of the junction unmatched. This CDR3 is 15 amino acids long. The germline V gene has CDR1 SGHVS and CDR2 FNYEAQ. The CDR3 coding sequence is TGTGCCAGCAGCTTCCAGACAGGGGAGCTCACTGAAGCTTTCTTT. Translating gives CASSFQTGELTEAFF.

The rearrangement uses TRBV7-9 and TRBJ2-7; tentative D call: TRBD2 (6 bases). V lost 4 bases and J lost 7, with 14 bases in between. In germline, CDR1 is SEHNR, CDR2 FQNEAQ (reference sequence). The CDR3 is 13 amino acids. DNA of the CDR3: TGTGCCAGCAGCTCCCAACTAGCATGGGAGCAGTACTTC. Amino acids: CASSSQLAWEQYF. Full variable domain (missing parts from reference TRBV7-9 and TRBJ2-7): DTGVSQNPRHKITKRGQNVTFRCDPISEHNRLYWYRQTLGQGPEFLTYFQNEAQLEKSRLLSDRFSAERPKGSFSTLEIQRTEQGDSAMYLCASSSQLAWEQYFGPGTRLTVT.

The rearrangement joins TRBV19 to TRBJ1-3; D is ambiguous. With 7 bases removed from V and 0 bases from J, the gap between germline ends came to 10 bases. CDR1 and CDR2 (germline): LNHDA, SQIVND (reference sequence). CDR3 length equals 14 residues. For the CDR3, the DNA is TGTGCCAGTAATTCCGGGAGCTCTGGAAACACCATATATTTT. Translating gives CASNSGSSGNTIYF.

V is TRBV18 and J is TRBJ2-1; TRBD1 agrees at 9 bases. Germline CDR1 is KGHSH and CDR2 is LQKENI. This CDR3 comprises 16 residues. After removal of 4 bases from V and 3 bases from J, the junction contained 7 bases not matched to a gene. The CDR3 spells CASSQQGQGYYNEQFF. CDR3 DNA: TGTGCCAGCTCACAACAGGGACAGGGATACTACAATGAGCAGTTCTTC.

The chain carries TRBV2 and TRBJ2-1; D uncertain. The V and J ends lost 2 bases and 0 bases respectively, with 5 bases between them. The V gene's germline CDR1 is SNHLY and CDR2 FYNNEI. The CDR3 runs to 14 residues. DNA of the CDR3: TGTGCCAGCAGTGAAATCAGCTCCTACAATGAGCAGTTCTTC. Translating gives CASSEISSYNEQFF.

This chain connects TRBV9 to TRBJ2-3, with 14 bases that match TRBD2. The CDR3 sequence is 17 residues long. Germline trimming cut 4 bases from V and 2 bases from J; bases unmatched to any gene: 6. Germline-derived CDR1 and CDR2 are SGDLS and YYNGEE. The CDR3, as DNA: TGTGCCAGCAGCTCTCGGACTAGCGGGGGGAACACAGATACGCAGTATTTT. As protein: CASSSRTSGGNTDTQYF. Supplemented by reference TRBV9 and TRBJ2-3, the full variable domain reads DSGVTQTPKHLITATGQRVTLRCSPRSGDLSVYWYQQSLDQGLQFLIQYYNGEERAKGNILERFSAQQFPDLHSELNLSSLELGDSALYFCASSSRTSGGNTDTQYFGPGTRLTVL.

The genes are TRBV11-2 and TRBJ2-3; TRBD1 is a possible D gene (6 bases). Germline V gene lookup returns CDR1 SGHAT and CDR2 FQNNGV. The germline V and J ends were trimmed by 8 bases and 7 bases, with 13 bases remaining between them. This CDR3 region has 12 residues. The CDR3 DNA reads as TGTGCCAGCGTGAGGGGGTCGAATACGCAGTATTTT. Its protein is CASVRGSNTQYF.

The chain uses TRBV7-9 and TRBJ2-4; TRBD2 might be the D (5 bases). Germline values: CDR1 SEHNR, CDR2 FQNEAQ (reference sequence). The germline V and J ends were trimmed by 1 base and 7 bases, with 14 bases remaining between them. The CDR3 contains 15 residues. CDR3 sequence: CASSLEARRSNIQYF. CDR3 coding DNA: TGTGCCAGCAGCTTAGAGGCCAGGAGGTCGAACATTCAGTACTTC.

DNA of the CDR3: TGTGCCAGCAGCTTAGGTCTAGCGGAAAAAGAGACCCAGTACTTC. As protein: CASSLGLAEKETQYF. The V gene is TRBV7-9, the J gene TRBJ2-5, with 7 bases aligning to TRBD2. The V segment lost 1 base and the J segment 3 bases; nucleotides outside the gene matches: 5. Germline values: CDR1 SEHNR, CDR2 FQNEAQ (reference sequence). This CDR3 is 15 amino acids long.

Written as DNA, the CDR3 is TGTGCCAGCGCTCAAACAGGGGTTTGGCAGCCCCAGCATTTT. It codes for CASAQTGVWQPQHF. The chain is built from TRBV25-1 and TRBJ1-5; 7 nucleotides line up with TRBD1. Germline lookup yields CDR1 MGHDK and CDR2 SYGVNS. V lost 8 bases, J lost 7 bases, and 11 bases stayed unmatched. There are 14 residues in the CDR3.

V gene TRBV27 combines with J gene TRBJ2-2; the D is unclear. Germline assignment: CDR1 MNHEY and CDR2 SMNVEV (reference sequence). The CDR3 contains 13 residues. Trimming removed 9 bases at V and 4 bases at J, with 12 bases between. The chain's CDR3 is CASSAVSTGELFF. The CDR3 DNA sequence: TGTGCCAGTTCCGCCGTTAGCACCGGGGAGCTGTTTTTT.